The sequence of this T cell receptor beta chain was determined in a study of OX40 agonist ivuxolimab in advanced cancers. Germline assignment: CDR1 SGHRS and CDR2 YFSETQ. V lost 3 bases and J 4 bases, leaving 13 bases between the germline ends. The CDR3 totals 14 residues. Points on this clone: Its antigen is as yet unknown.

Generated by immunoSEQ multiplex PCR, the TCRdb table keeps only in-frame clones and is missing some. The sample has 70,000 to 95,000 clones; roughly nine tenths are singletons. Study-wide points: In CD8+ T cells, expanded clones were on average more numerous than in CD4+. Near-lowest levels of clonal expansion characterized partial responders at 0.1-3.0 mg/kg.

V gene TRBV5-1 combines with J gene TRBJ2-5; D remains unclear. The specimen comprised CD4+ or CD8+ T cells sorted from blood, sampled in a trial of the OX40 agonist ivuxolimab. This TCR was recovered from an adult with an advanced solid tumor such as melanoma, head and neck, liver or kidney cancer. CDR3 nucleotide sequence: TGCGCCAGCAGCTCCATCTCAGCGCTAGAGACCCAGTACTTC. Residues: CASSSISALETQYF.